The present TCR beta chain was sequenced within a study of blood T cells in healthy people across ages (dated by TCRdb to the mid-2010s). For the study in its entirety: In model experiments, roughly one uniquely barcoded TCR beta cDNA molecule per two T cells was captured by template switching. Using deep sequencing normalized with unique cDNA molecular identifiers, the study measured how TCR beta repertoire diversity changes with age. Four age groups were formed from the donors: young (average roughly 16 years), middle-aged (approximately 40), aged (around 62) and long-lived (roughly 81). To avoid experimental bias, donors of different ages were spread randomly across the sequencing lanes. Two additional independent replicas of 1 million unique cDNA reads from the same blood draw were analyzed for two donors (one aged 18 to 30 and one aged 80 or older). The paper as a whole reports these results and caveats: Because donor CMV infection status was unknown, age-related changes in expanded clonotypes were potentially confounded. A strong correlation was found between observed TCR beta diversity and the percentage of naive T cells measured by flow cytometry. Estimates of total diversity from one million sequenced T cells were regarded as lower bounds and underestimates. Observed TCR beta diversity per million T cells fell roughly linearly with age, and a significant reduction was already apparent by age about 36. Since profiling was done on bulk unsorted PBMCs, naive and antigen-experienced compartments could not be conclusively compared. The long-lived group showed more naive CD4+ T cells, fewer expanded clones and increased TCR diversity than the aged group, suggesting age selection.

A remark on this clonotype: Its antigen is currently not known. Base qualities are not recorded, but no much larger clone differs from it by a single base.

Receptors were amplified or captured by 5' RACE. Sequenced using an Illumina HiSeq 2500. A second about 6 to 11 cycle PCR used a sample-barcoded 5' primer and a J-beta primer mix. Each TCR beta cDNA molecule received a unique molecular identifier from a template-switch 5' adaptor carrying 12 random nucleotides. Each sample yielded at least 2.5 million CDR3-containing paired-end reads. First-strand cDNA synthesis was performed from all RNA using the Mint cDNA synthesis kit, with priming by a TRBC-specific oligonucleotide. Following uracil-DNA glycosylase treatment, a first 18-cycle PCR with universal primers M1SS and BC2_uni_R was performed on all cDNA. Per the authors' processing: For normalization, 1 million high-quality reads, each with a distinct molecular identifier, were randomly selected from each sample. Instead of being binned into consensus sequences, reads that shared molecular identifiers were thrown out. MiTCR, run with a Q25 quality threshold and the strictest error-elimination algorithm, handled CDR3 identification, clonotype clustering and error correction. A nonparametric unseen species model with Euler transformation was used to estimate lower-bound total TCR beta diversity. TCRdb reanalyzed the raw reads on its own, using fastp at Q25 for trimming and MiXCR for clone calling, and kept in-frame beta chains. Each entry merges the rows of one CDR3 protein and shows their most common DNA and genes. These V and J calls rely on TCRdb rather than the paper's analysis. This sample has approximately 800,000 distinct CDR3 sequences in its table, and roughly 50% of those were observed once. The top ten constitute roughly 25% of the sample.

The roughly 39 donors, aged roughly 6 to 90 years, were systemically healthy Caucasian individuals from Russia. Each donor gave 8.5 to 10 milliliters of peripheral blood, collected into EDTA-treated Vacutainer tubes. Ficoll-Paque density-gradient centrifugation was used to isolate PBMCs, with at least 7 million per sample. Trizol reagent was used to extract total RNA from PBMCs, with at least 5 micrograms per sample. Naive CD45RAhigh/CD27high T cell percentages were measured by flow cytometry on a PBMC aliquot from every donor. V trim: 2 bases; J trim: 2 bases; unmatched bases: 5. CDR1 and CDR2 are drawn from the germline V gene: MNHEY, SVGEGT. The CDR3 runs 15 residues from the cysteine to the phenylalanine. The DNA shown is the 45-base CDR3, in frame from base 1.

The sequencing input was blood. The receptor's source is a man aged 35-49 years in good health. This chain is built from TRBV6-2 or TRBV6-3 and TRBJ1-2; the central 7 bases match TRBD1. The bases are TGTGCCAGCAGTTACGACAGGGATCCAAACTATGGCTACACCTTC. It is translated as CASSYDRDPNYGYTF.